Listed here are 32 T cell receptor beta chains from one sample, sequenced in a study of blood T cell repertoires in COVID-19. Measured with immunoSEQ multiplex PCR; TCRdb has only the in-frame clones, and not every one. There are 250,000 to 300,000 clones in the sample; approximately 82% occur only once, and roughly 5% lies in the top ten. What was sequenced was peripheral blood. The origin of the receptors is a man older than 75 with acute or convalescent COVID-19.

This rearrangement joins TRBV7-8 to TRBJ1-6; no definite D call. Germline V CDR1 and CDR2: SGHVS, FQNEAQ. The CDR3 contains 13 residues. The V and J ends lost 1 base and 11 bases respectively, with 9 bases between them. The CDR3 DNA is TGTGCCAGCAGCTTAGATCAGGTGACACCCCTCCACTTT. This translates into CASSLDQVTPLHF.

The chain recombines TRBV3-1 (or the pseudogene TRBV3-2) with TRBJ2-4; TRBD1 matches 8 bases. CDR3 size: 12 residues. CDR1 is LGHDT, CDR2 YNNKEL, per germline (reference sequence). V lost 5 bases, J lost 14 bases, and 8 bases stayed unmatched. The CDR3 region has the DNA TGTGCCAGCAGCATTTTAGGACAGGGAAAGTACTTC. This translates into CASSILGQGKYF.

The rearrangement joins TRBV9 to TRBJ2-1, with 7 bases identical to TRBD2. Germline trimming cut 0 bases from V and 2 bases from J; bases unmatched to any gene: 2. The CDR3 loop spans 15 amino acids. Germline-derived CDR1 and CDR2 are SGDLS and YYNGEE. The CDR3 bases are TGTGCCAGCAGCGTAGCTCTAGCGGCCTACAATGAGCAGTTCTTC. Translation: CASSVALAAYNEQFF.

The chain has TRBV6-2 or TRBV6-3 and TRBJ2-1; D perhaps matches TRBD2 (6 bases). Trimming removed 6 bases at V and 13 bases at J, with 25 bases between. CDR1 is MNHEY and CDR2 is SVGEGT in the germline V gene. This CDR3 spans 15 amino acids. The DNA of the CDR3 is TGTGCCAGCAGCCCCCGACTAGTGGGAGTGGGGGGACAGTTCTTC. This encodes CASSPRLVGVGGQFF.

The V and J genes are TRBV4-2 and TRBJ2-7; D possibly corresponds to TRBD1 (6 bases). Germline-derived CDR1 and CDR2 are LGHNA and YNFKEQ. V was trimmed by 2 bases and J by 4 bases, leaving 21 bases between them. This CDR3 spans 17 amino acids. CDR3 sequence: CASSQTVFTGTEYEQYF. The CDR3 DNA reads TGTGCCAGCAGCCAAACGGTGTTTACAGGGACCGAATACGAGCAGTACTTC.

The CDR3 DNA reads TGCGCCAGCAGGGGAGTTAATCAGCCCCAGCATTTT. It specifies CASRGVNQPQHF. The chain uses TRBV10-1 and TRBJ1-5, with D unresolved. Trimming shortened V by 6 bases and J by 4 bases, and 7 bases separated the two germline ends. The CDR3 length is 12 residues. Germline V gene data show CDR1 as WNHNN and CDR2 as SYGVQD (reference sequence).

The V gene is TRBV9, the J gene TRBJ2-3; the D gene is possibly TRBD1 (6 bases). The germline V and J ends were trimmed by 4 bases and 8 bases, with 14 bases remaining between them. The CDR3 sequence is 13 residues long. CDR1 and CDR2 (germline): SGDLS, YYNGEE. The CDR3 DNA sequence: TGTGCCAGCAGCCTCGGGGACACCCCTACGCAGTATTTT. It encodes CASSLGDTPTQYF.

V usage is TRBV3-1 (or the pseudogene TRBV3-2) and J usage is TRBJ1-6; D perhaps matches TRBD1 (5 bases). Germline loops: CDR1 LGHDT, CDR2 YNNKEL (reference sequence). Deletions cut 1 base from V and 9 bases from J, with 10 bases between. This CDR3 is 14 amino acids long. CDR3 protein: CASSQGRDVSPLHF. The CDR3, as DNA: TGTGCCAGCAGCCAAGGCAGGGATGTTTCACCCCTCCACTTT.

This chain links TRBV6-1 with TRBJ1-2; D not certain. This CDR3 is built from 12 residues. Germline lookup yields CDR1 MNHNS and CDR2 SASEGT. V was pared by 0 bases and J by 8 bases, with 7 bases between. CDR3 in amino acids: CASSEAREGYTF. DNA for the CDR3: TGTGCCAGCAGTGAAGCGCGCGAAGGCTACACCTTC.

The gene calls are TRBV5-1 and TRBJ1-2; TRBD1 might be the D (6 bases). The ends were cut back, 7 bases at V and 0 bases at J, with 16 bases in the middle. Germline V gene lookup returns CDR1 SGHRS and CDR2 YFSETQ. The CDR3 length is 15 residues. The CDR3 loop is CASAGTGWSNYGYTF. CDR3 sequence (DNA): TGCGCCAGCGCCGGAACAGGGTGGTCTAACTATGGCTACACCTTC.

This clone was counted between two and nine times. The CDR3 region has the DNA TGTGCCAGCTCACCAGACGGGTTCTATGGCTACACCTTC. Encoded protein: CASSPDGFYGYTF. The chain carries TRBV18 and TRBJ1-2, with D unclear. This CDR3 comprises 13 residues. V dropped 2 bases and J dropped 4 bases, with 8 bases sitting between them. Germline V lookup: CDR1 KGHSH, CDR2 LQKENI. Using reference TRBV18 and TRBJ1-2 for the parts outside the CDR3, the full variable domain is NAGVMQNPRHLVRRRGQEARLRCSPMKGHSHVYWYRQLPEEGLKFMVYLQKENIIDESGMPKERFSAEFPKEGPSILRIQQVVRGDSAAYFCASSPDGFYGYTFGSGTRLTVV.

The chain joins TRBV20-1 to TRBJ1-4, with no clear D. The CDR3 extends over 11 amino acids. V was shortened by 5 bases and J by 7 bases, with 8 bases between the two germline ends. In germline, CDR1 is DFQATT, CDR2 SNEGSKA (reference sequence). CDR3 sequence reads: CSADFSEKLFF. In nucleotides, the CDR3 is TGCAGTGCTGATTTCAGTGAAAAACTGTTTTTT.

This clone was seen only once. The CDR3 region is CASSDNPGQGSETQYF. Written as DNA, the CDR3 is TGTGCCAGCAGCGATAATCCGGGACAGGGGTCGGAGACCCAGTACTTC. The chain uses TRBV28 and TRBJ2-5; 10 bases fit TRBD1. This CDR3 contains 16 residues. V lost 6 bases, J lost 5 bases, and 12 bases stayed unmatched. Germline CDR1 and CDR2: MDHEN and SYDVKM.

The sample holds a few counts of this clone. The rearrangement links TRBV10-3 to TRBJ1-3, with D tentatively TRBD1 (6 bases). The V end was cut by 2 bases, the J end by 4 bases, with 9 bases between. This CDR3 contains 14 residues. From germline, CDR1 is ENHRY and CDR2 SYGVKD. The chain's CDR3 is CAISETGTGNTIYF. CDR3 nucleotides: TGTGCCATCAGTGAGACAGGGACCGGAAACACCATATATTTT.

The chain employs TRBV28 and TRBJ2-7; 7 bases align to TRBD1. The junction had 5 bases not matched to a gene; V was cut back by 2 bases and J by 4 bases. The CDR3 has 14 residues. CDR1 is MDHEN and CDR2 is SYDVKM in the germline V gene. The chain's CDR3 is CASSLRGRGYEQYF. As DNA, the CDR3 is TGTGCCAGCAGTTTAAGGGGGCGAGGGTACGAGCAGTACTTC.

The chain links TRBV24-1 to TRBJ2-7; TRBD1 matches 8 bases. CDR3 length equals 14 residues. Germline values: CDR1 KGHDR, CDR2 SFDVKD. V lost 6 bases and J lost 6; bases outside the gene matches: 9. Here the CDR3 reads CATSTGQGKSEQYF. CDR3 sequence (DNA): TGTGCCACCAGTACTGGACAGGGAAAAAGCGAGCAGTACTTC.

The chain has TRBV5-1 and TRBJ2-7, with 7 bases fitting TRBD1. Looked up from germline, CDR1 is SGHRS and CDR2 is YFSETQ. The CDR3 has 14 amino acids. Trimming cost V 3 bases and J 3 bases; bases outside gene matches: 6. The CDR3 protein is CASSYARQGYEQYF. CDR3 DNA sequence: TGCGCCAGCAGCTATGCTCGACAGGGCTACGAGCAGTACTTC.

V is TRBV6-2 or TRBV6-3 and J is TRBJ2-2; tentative D call: TRBD2 (6 bases). Germline V gene sequence: CDR1 MNHEY, CDR2 SVGEGT. The CDR3 is made up of 14 amino acids. V was pared by 5 bases and J by 2 bases, with 9 bases between. The CDR3 bases are TGTGCCAGCAGTAGGCGGGGTAACACCGGGGAGCTGTTTTTT. Translated: CASSRRGNTGELFF.

The chain carries TRBV6-5 and TRBJ2-3; D is perhaps TRBD2 (7 bases). CDR3 length: 14 amino acids. Germline V gene lookup returns CDR1 MNHEY and CDR2 SVGAGI. Between the trimmed V and J ends, which lost 7 bases and 4 bases, there was a span of 15 bases. CDR3 region: CASNGGLGADTQYF. DNA of the CDR3: TGTGCCAGCAACGGGGGGCTAGGGGCAGATACGCAGTATTTT.

The chain couples TRBV5-1 to TRBJ1-1; 7 bases are shared with TRBD1. Germline V CDR1 and CDR2: SGHRS, YFSETQ. The CDR3 is 13 residues long. The ends lost 2 bases at V and 4 bases at J; junction bases unmatched: 2. The CDR3 loop reads CASSFPGGTEAFF. Written as DNA, the CDR3 is TGCGCCAGCAGCTTTCCAGGGGGCACTGAAGCTTTCTTT.

The CDR3, as DNA: TGTGCCAGCAGCCAACCAGGGGTGCAAGAGACCCAGTACTTC. As protein: CASSQPGVQETQYF. This chain joins TRBV7-9 and TRBJ2-5, with TRBD1 as a possible D gene (6 bases). CDR1 and CDR2 (germline): SEHNR, FQNEAQ (reference sequence). The CDR3 consists of 14 residues. With 5 bases removed from V and 2 bases from J, the gap between germline ends came to 12 bases. Full variable domain (rest looked up from reference TRBV7-9 and TRBJ2-5): DTGVSQNPRHKITKRGQNVTFRCDPISEHNRLYWYRQTLGQGPEFLTYFQNEAQLEKSRLLSDRFSAERPKGSFSTLEIQRTEQGDSAMYLCASSQPGVQETQYFGPGTRLLVL.

The V call is TRBV6-1, the J call TRBJ2-7, with TRBD1 as a possible D gene (6 bases). Germline CDR1 MNHNS, CDR2 SASEGT. The V end lost 1 base, the J end lost 3 bases, and 16 bases lay between the germline ends. The CDR3 runs to 16 residues. The CDR3 nucleotides are TGTGCCAGCAGTGAAGAATTAAGGGGGATCAACTACGAGCAGTACTTC. Protein product: CASSEELRGINYEQYF.

The rearrangement joins TRBV5-6 to TRBJ2-7; D perhaps matches TRBD2 (6 bases). The CDR3 is 15 residues long. The germline V gene has CDR1 SGHDT and CDR2 YYEEEE. V was cut by 4 bases and J by 7 bases, with 21 bases left in between. CDR3 residues: CASSLDLLARSEQYF. The CDR3 coding sequence is TGTGCCAGCAGCCTGGACTTGCTAGCGCGTAGTGAGCAGTACTTC.

The chain employs TRBV9 and TRBJ1-6; 8 bases match TRBD1. CDR1 and CDR2 from the germline V gene are SGDLS and YYNGEE. The trim removed 5 bases at V and 7 bases at J, leaving 5 bases unmatched. This CDR3 region has 14 residues. The CDR3 reads CASRPGQANSPLHF. DNA of the CDR3: TGTGCCAGCAGACCGGGACAGGCAAATTCACCCCTCCACTTT. The entire variable domain, with the rest obtained from reference TRBV9 and TRBJ1-6, is as follows: DSGVTQTPKHLITATGQRVTLRCSPRSGDLSVYWYQQSLDQGLQFLIQYYNGEERAKGNILERFSAQQFPDLHSELNLSSLELGDSALYFCASRPGQANSPLHFGNGTRLTVT.

The chain links TRBV18 to TRBJ2-7; D uncertain. Germline-derived CDR1 and CDR2 are KGHSH and LQKENI. CDR3 length: 14 residues. V lost 5 bases to trimming and J lost 6 bases, with 17 bases between them. The CDR3 protein is CASSFTVDLTEQYF. The DNA for the CDR3 is TGTGCCAGCTCATTCACGGTAGATCTCACCGAGCAGTACTTC.

V is TRBV5-1 and J is TRBJ2-7; TRBD1 is a possible D gene (6 bases). This CDR3 spans 15 amino acids. Trimming took off 2 bases at V and 4 bases at J, with 16 bases between the two ends. Germline V gene data show CDR1 as SGHRS and CDR2 as YFSETQ. As DNA, the CDR3 is TGCGCCAGCAGCTTCTTGTCCAGGGGCTCGTACGAGCAGTACTTC. It translates to CASSFLSRGSYEQYF.

The J gene is TRBJ2-1, the V gene TRBV18; 8 bases fit TRBD2. Germline lookup yields CDR1 KGHSH and CDR2 LQKENI. This CDR3 contains 17 residues. V lost 2 bases, J lost 1 base, and 7 bases stayed unmatched. This CDR3 reads CASSPNSGAASYNEQFF. The DNA of the CDR3 is TGTGCCAGCTCACCAAATAGCGGGGCCGCTTCCTACAATGAGCAGTTCTTC.

The J gene is TRBJ2-2, the V gene TRBV19, with TRBD1 matching 10 bases. Germline V CDR1 and CDR2: LNHDA, SQIVND (reference sequence). V shed 9 bases, J shed 4 bases, and the junction held 8 bases outside the gene matches. The CDR3 loop spans 15 amino acids. The CDR3 is CARDSGTGVTGELFF. The DNA for the CDR3 is TGTGCCAGAGACTCCGGGACAGGGGTCACCGGGGAGCTGTTTTTT.

This chain links TRBV27 with TRBJ1-2, with D tentatively TRBD1 (6 bases). V shed 2 bases and J shed 4 bases, with 14 bases lying between them. The CDR3 is made up of 15 amino acids. From germline, CDR1 is MNHEY and CDR2 SMNVEV (reference sequence). For the CDR3, the DNA is TGTGCCAGCAGTTTAAGGCAGGGGTGGTCCTATGGCTACACCTTC. Translation: CASSLRQGWSYGYTF.

The rearrangement joins TRBV10-2 to TRBJ2-3; 7 positions match TRBD1. The germline V gene encodes CDR1 WSHSY and CDR2 SAAADI. The CDR3 has 15 amino acids. V was pared by 3 bases and J by 1 base, with 4 bases of the junction left unmatched. The CDR3 spells CASSDSTGRTDTQYF. In DNA form, the CDR3 reads TGCGCCAGCAGTGACTCGACAGGGCGCACAGATACGCAGTATTTT.

This clone is labeled medium-sized. The chain recombines TRBV7-9 with TRBJ2-7; no definite D call. CDR1 is SEHNR, CDR2 FQNEAQ, per germline (reference sequence). V lost 3 bases and J lost 6, with 6 bases in between. The CDR3 contains 11 residues. The DNA for the CDR3 is TGTGCCAGCAGCTTTATGTCCGAGCAGTACTTC. Translation: CASSFMSEQYF.

This rearrangement joins TRBV21-1 to TRBJ2-1; TRBD2, the table's D call, was not compared with the DNA. TRBV21-1 counts as a pseudogene. The CDR3 extends over 17 amino acids. CDR3 bases: TGTGCCAGCAGCAAAGATACTAGCGGGAGGATGGGTAATGAGCAGTTCTTC. It specifies CASSKDTSGRMGNEQFF.